A single sample gave rise to the 9 T cell receptor beta chains below, sequenced in a study of CD8 T cells in ankylosing spondylitis. Each CDR3 protein is one row after TCRdb ran MiXCR on the 5' RACE reads. The table includes just over 300,000 distinct CDR3 sequences, around 20% detected once. The source material was blood, either unsorted or a sorted T cell fraction (not recorded which). All receptors come from a female donor with ankylosing spondylitis or in good health (not recorded which).

This clonotype showed up many times. The chain is built from TRBV20-1 and TRBJ2-7, with D tentatively TRBD1 or TRBD2 (5 bases each). Germline-derived CDR1 and CDR2 are DFQATT and SNEGSKA (reference sequence). The CDR3 totals 15 residues. Trimming stripped 3 bases from V and 0 bases from J, with 15 bases between. CDR3 in DNA: TGCAGTGCTAGGAGAGGGGACGGTAACTCCTACGAGCAGTACTTC. It specifies CSARRGDGNSYEQYF.

Ten or more counts support this clonotype. This CDR3 is CASSSGTDIVPQHF. CDR3 nucleotide sequence: TGTGCCAGCAGCTCCGGGACCGACATAGTTCCCCAGCATTTT. This chain connects TRBV12-3 or TRBV12-4 to TRBJ1-5; TRBD1 is a possible D gene (5 bases). This CDR3 is 14 amino acids long. The V gene lost 6 bases and the J gene lost 10 bases, with 19 bases spanning the gap.

This clonotype came up a few times. The gene calls are TRBV7-2 and TRBJ2-1; tentatively, D is TRBD2 (5 bases). Germline lookup yields CDR1 SGHTA and CDR2 FQGNSA. This CDR3 has 14 amino acids. The V and J ends lost 7 bases and 2 bases respectively, with 12 bases between them. This chain's CDR3 is CASTLDSAYNEQFF. CDR3 bases: TGTGCCAGCACCCTGGACTCTGCCTACAATGAGCAGTTCTTC.

V is TRBV5-1 and J is TRBJ2-3, with 12 bases matching TRBD1. CDR3 length equals 19 residues. V trimming: 4 bases; J trimming: 0 bases; junction bases outside the gene matches: 12. Germline V gives CDR1 SGHRS, CDR2 YFSETQ. The CDR3 DNA reads as TGCGCCAGCAGCCTGCTGACGGGACAGGGGGCGGGTAGCACAGATACGCAGTATTTT. Protein: CASSLLTGQGAGSTDTQYF.

This chain links TRBV5-1 with TRBJ1-5, with D tentatively TRBD1 (5 bases). Germline CDR1 is SGHRS and CDR2 is YFSETQ. V was trimmed by 2 bases and J by 9 bases, leaving 15 bases between them. The CDR3 extends over 14 amino acids. The CDR3 region is CASSFGDATGPQHF. CDR3 bases: TGCGCCAGCAGCTTTGGGGACGCCACCGGGCCCCAGCATTTT.

J is TRBJ2-7 and V is TRBV24-1; tentative D call: TRBD2 (5 bases). Deletions cut 4 bases from V and 0 bases from J, with 12 bases between. CDR1 is KGHDR and CDR2 is SFDVKD in the germline V gene. The CDR3 has 15 residues. The CDR3 DNA follows: TGTGCCACCAGTGAGGCGGGTCGAAGCTCCTACGAGCAGTACTTC. This translates into CATSEAGRSSYEQYF.

This clonotype was seen more than once but under ten times. The chain has TRBV7-2 and TRBJ1-2; a weak D match, TRBD1 (5 bases). The CDR3 consists of 13 residues. In germline, CDR1 is SGHTA, CDR2 FQGNSA. V was shortened by 5 bases and J by 6 bases, with 13 bases between the two germline ends. The CDR3 is CASSRSRGNGYTF. CDR3 bases: TGTGCCAGCAGCCGTTCACGGGGGAATGGCTACACCTTC.

This chain links TRBV29-1 with TRBJ1-1; a weak D match, TRBD1 (5 bases). The CDR3 sequence is 14 residues long. Trimming pared 7 bases from V and 1 base from J, leaving 16 bases between. From germline, CDR1 is SQVTM and CDR2 ANQGSEA. The CDR3 region is CSADSLSTNTEAFF. The CDR3 DNA is TGCAGCGCTGACAGTCTCTCAACGAACACTGAAGCTTTCTTT.

This clonotype has at least ten counts. V gene TRBV18 combines with J gene TRBJ2-1, with no clear D. V lost 1 base, J lost 1 base, and 2 bases lay in between. The V gene's germline CDR1 is KGHSH and CDR2 LQKENI. This CDR3 has 13 residues. The CDR3 region is CASSPRSYNEQFF. CDR3 DNA sequence: TGTGCCAGCTCACCACGGTCCTACAATGAGCAGTTCTTC. The complete variable domain, with remaining parts taken from reference TRBV18 and TRBJ2-1, reads NAGVMQNPRHLVRRRGQEARLRCSPMKGHSHVYWYRQLPEEGLKFMVYLQKENIIDESGMPKERFSAEFPKEGPSILRIQQVVRGDSAAYFCASSPRSYNEQFFGPGTRLTVL.